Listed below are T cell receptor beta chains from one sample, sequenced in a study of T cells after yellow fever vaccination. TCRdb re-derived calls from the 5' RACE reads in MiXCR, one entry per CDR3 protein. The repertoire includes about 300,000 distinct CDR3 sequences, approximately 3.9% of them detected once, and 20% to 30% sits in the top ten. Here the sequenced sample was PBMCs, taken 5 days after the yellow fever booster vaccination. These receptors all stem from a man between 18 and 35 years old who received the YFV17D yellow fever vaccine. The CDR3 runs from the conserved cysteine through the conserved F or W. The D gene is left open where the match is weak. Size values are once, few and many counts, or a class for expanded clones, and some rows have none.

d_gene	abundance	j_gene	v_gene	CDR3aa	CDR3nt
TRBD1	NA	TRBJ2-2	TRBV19	CATKRTGGHTGELFF	TGTGCCACCAAGAGGACAGGGGGCCACACCGGGGAGCTGTTTTTT
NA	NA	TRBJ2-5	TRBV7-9	CASSPPGQPVGETQYF	TGTGCCAGCAGCCCACCAGGACAGCCGGTGGGGGAGACCCAGTACTTC
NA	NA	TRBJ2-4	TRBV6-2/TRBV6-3	CASSLVGGPQNIQYF	TGTGCCAGCAGTTTGGTGGGGGGGCCGCAAAACATTCAGTACTTC
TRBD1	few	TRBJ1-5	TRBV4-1	CASSRGQGTLGVNQPQHF	TGCGCCAGCAGCCGGGGACAGGGGACCCTAGGGGTGAATCAGCCCCAGCATTTT
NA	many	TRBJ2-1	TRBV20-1	CSARQYNEQFF	TGCAGTGCTAGACAATACAATGAGCAGTTCTTC
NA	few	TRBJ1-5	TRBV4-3	CASSQSRAEGQPQHF	TGCGCCAGCAGCCAAAGTCGGGCAGAGGGCCAGCCCCAGCATTTT
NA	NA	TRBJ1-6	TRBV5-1	CASSLRVDAYNSPLHF	TGCGCCAGCAGCCTGAGGGTGGACGCCTATAATTCACCCCTCCACTTT
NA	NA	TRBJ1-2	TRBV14	CASSPSVGWTPGYTF	TGTGCCAGCAGCCCTAGTGTCGGGTGGACCCCTGGCTACACCTTC
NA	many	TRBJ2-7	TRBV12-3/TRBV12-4	CASSWGSSYEQYF	TGTGCCAGCAGTTGGGGGAGCTCCTACGAGCAGTACTTC
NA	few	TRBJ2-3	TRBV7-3	CASSLTGDTDTQYF	TGTGCCAGCAGCTTGACGGGGGACACAGATACGCAGTATTTT
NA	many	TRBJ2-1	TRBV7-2	CASRLPWGTSSNEQFF	TGTGCCAGCCGCCTCCCGTGGGGCACTTCCTCCAATGAGCAGTTCTTC
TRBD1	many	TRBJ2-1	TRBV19	CASKTGVGARNEQFF	TGTGCCAGTAAAACAGGGGTGGGGGCTAGGAATGAGCAGTTCTTC
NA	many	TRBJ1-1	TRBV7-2	CASRLGVQMNTEAFF	TGTGCCAGCAGACTGGGGGTGCAGATGAACACTGAAGCTTTCTTT
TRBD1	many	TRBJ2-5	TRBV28	CASSLRTGKETQYF	TGTGCCAGCAGTTTACGGACAGGGAAAGAGACCCAGTACTTC
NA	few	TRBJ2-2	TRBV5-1	CASSGEQARAGELFF	TGCGCCAGCAGCGGGGAGCAGGCCCGGGCCGGGGAGCTGTTTTTT
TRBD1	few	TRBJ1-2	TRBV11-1	CASSDRRTGPNYGYTF	TGTGCCAGCAGCGACCGAAGGACAGGACCTAACTATGGCTACACCTTC
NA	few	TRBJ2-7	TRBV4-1	CASSQLRSSHSYEQYF	TGCGCCAGCAGCCAATTGCGGTCCTCTCACTCCTACGAGCAGTACTTC
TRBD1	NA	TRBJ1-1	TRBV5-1	CASSPDRGKAFF	TGCGCCAGCAGCCCGGACAGGGGTAAGGCTTTCTTT
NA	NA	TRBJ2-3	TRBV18	CASSPPNRGDTDTQYF	TGTGCCAGCTCACCACCGAACCGGGGAGACACAGATACGCAGTATTTT
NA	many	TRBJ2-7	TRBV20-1	CSVPWGTAEQYF	TGCAGTGTTCCTTGGGGGACGGCCGAGCAGTACTTC
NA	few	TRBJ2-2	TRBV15	CATGSTGELFF	TGTGCCACCGGTAGCACCGGGGAGCTGTTTTTT
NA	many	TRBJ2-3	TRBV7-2	CASSRLITDTQYF	TGTGCCAGCAGCCGTCTCATCACAGATACGCAGTATTTT
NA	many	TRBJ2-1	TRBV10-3	CAISEVIRAGTYNEQFF	TGTGCCATCAGTGAGGTGATTCGGGCTGGCACCTACAATGAGCAGTTCTTC
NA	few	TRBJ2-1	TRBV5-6	CASQGGTYNEQFF	TGTGCGAGTCAGGGTGGCACCTACAATGAGCAGTTCTTC
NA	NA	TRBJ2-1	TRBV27	CASSLQAGYNEQFF	TGTGCCAGCAGTTTACAAGCAGGGTACAATGAGCAGTTCTTC
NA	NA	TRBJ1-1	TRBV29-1	CSARSDRLNTEAFF	TGCAGCGCAAGAAGCGACAGACTAAACACTGAAGCTTTCTTT
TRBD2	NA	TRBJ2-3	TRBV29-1	CSAHSGGGDTQYF	TGCAGCGCTCACTCGGGGGGTGGAGATACGCAGTATTTT
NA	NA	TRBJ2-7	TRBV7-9	CASRAGAVYEQYF	TGTGCCAGCAGGGCCGGGGCCGTCTACGAGCAGTACTTC
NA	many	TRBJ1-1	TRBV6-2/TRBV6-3	CARSYGVFYTEAFF	TGTGCCAGAAGTTACGGGGTTTTCTACACTGAAGCTTTCTTT
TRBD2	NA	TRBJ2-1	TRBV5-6	CASSTSGAQFF	TGTGCCAGCAGCACTAGCGGGGCGCAGTTCTTC
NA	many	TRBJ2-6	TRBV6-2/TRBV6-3	CASSWDSGANVLTF	TGTGCCAGCAGTTGGGACTCTGGGGCCAACGTCCTGACTTTC
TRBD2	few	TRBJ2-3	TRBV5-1	CASTRGGSTDTQYF	TGCGCCAGCACCCGGGGGGGGAGCACAGATACGCAGTATTTT
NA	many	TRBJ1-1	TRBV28	CASSVSTEAFF	TGTGCCAGCAGTGTTAGCACTGAAGCTTTCTTT
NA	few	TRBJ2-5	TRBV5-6	CASEGSGETQYF	TGTGCCAGCGAGGGGAGCGGAGAGACCCAGTACTTC
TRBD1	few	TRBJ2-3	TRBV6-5	CASSTDRGFGDTQYF	TGTGCCAGCAGTACAGACAGGGGCTTCGGAGATACGCAGTATTTT
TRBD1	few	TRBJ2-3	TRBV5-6	CASSLRLQGVTDTQYF	TGTGCCAGCAGCTTGCGATTACAGGGGGTTACAGATACGCAGTATTTT
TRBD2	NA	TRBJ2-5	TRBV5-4	CASSLNYDLRGIQETQYF	TGTGCCAGCAGCTTGAATTACGACTTGCGGGGGATCCAAGAGACCCAGTACTTC
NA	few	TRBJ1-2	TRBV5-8	CASSLYNRDNYGYTF	TGTGCCAGCAGCTTATATAACCGGGACAACTATGGCTACACCTTC
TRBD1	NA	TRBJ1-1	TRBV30	CAWRSLRGGTEAFF	TGTGCCTGGAGGTCCCTCAGGGGGGGCACTGAAGCTTTCTTT
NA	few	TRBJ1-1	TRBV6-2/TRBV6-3	CASTTRGNTEAFF	TGTGCCAGCACTACGAGGGGGAACACTGAAGCTTTCTTT
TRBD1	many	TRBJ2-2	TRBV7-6	CASSAREVGQGAYFPGELFF	TGTGCCAGCAGCGCTCGAGAAGTGGGACAGGGGGCCTACTTTCCCGGGGAGCTGTTTTTT
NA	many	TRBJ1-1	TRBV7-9	CASSLWRVIQLPRGTEAFF	TGTGCCAGCAGCTTATGGCGGGTCATACAGCTCCCCAGGGGCACTGAAGCTTTCTTT
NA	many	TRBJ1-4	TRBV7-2	CASSPSQARGEKLFF	TGTGCCAGCAGCCCCTCACAGGCTCGGGGGGAAAAACTGTTTTTT
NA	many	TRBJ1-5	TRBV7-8	CASNGGSGQPQHF	TGTGCCAGCAATGGGGGGAGCGGTCAGCCCCAGCATTTT
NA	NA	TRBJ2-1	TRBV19	CASSIANEQFF	TGTGCCAGTAGTATAGCGAATGAGCAGTTCTTC
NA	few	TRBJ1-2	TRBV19	CASSISGYGYTF	TGTGCCAGTAGTATCAGCGGGTATGGCTACACCTTC
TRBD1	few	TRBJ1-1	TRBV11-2	CALTPGGTEAFF	TGTGCCTTAACCCCAGGGGGTACTGAAGCTTTCTTT
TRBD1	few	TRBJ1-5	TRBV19	CASSQGGITQPQHF	TGTGCCAGTAGTCAGGGGGGCATAACCCAGCCCCAGCATTTT